This T cell receptor (beta chain) was found in a study of T cell responses to AZD1222 COVID-19 vaccine (dated by TCRdb to about 2021). General notes on the study: A total of 230 to 250 trial participants underwent TCR sequencing, of whom about 200 had received two doses of AZD1222 and about 25 had received two doses of the MenACWY control vaccine. Trial participants were enrolled by age into subgroups of 18-55, 56-69 and 70-plus years, and 148, 28 and 57 TCR-sequenced participants, respectively, were included in these subgroups.

Study-level results and caveats: No day 14 peak-response samples were available, so repertoires were characterized only after the peak T cell response. Conclusions about previously exposed vaccinees are limited, since just a handful of AZD1222 recipients were seropositive for SARS-CoV-2 at baseline. In the small 56-69-year group, the increase in depth fell short of significance, most likely because of low power. Vaccine-associated CD4 TCRs spanned the whole spike protein, with dominant responses in regions 160-218 and 743-854. Epitopes outside the regions mutated in the B.1.351 and B.1.1.7 variants were reportedly recognized by nearly half of the unique spike-specific TCRs. Most participants were white British and females outnumbered males, and the authors suggested that clonal diversity may have been underestimated. A significant rise in spike-specific TCR breadth and depth was observed after two AZD1222 doses relative to day 0 and relative to MenACWY recipients.

From its cysteine to its phenylalanine, the CDR3 spans 15 amino acids. The CDR3 DNA has 45 bases and is translated from base 1. V and J are truncated by 3 bases and 2 bases respectively, leaving an intervening sequence of 13 bases. The germline V gene encodes CDR1 MDHEN and CDR2 SYDVKM. The intended sense of this specimen's time point label: about 28 days (+/-7) after the second vaccine dose. AZD1222 recipients whose second dose came at about 4 weeks and those whose second dose came at about 12 weeks were combined into one group, since spike-specific TCR depth and breadth did not differ between the two schedules. Vaccinee samples came from UK trials COV001 and COV002, including a single-blind randomized controlled phase 2/3 trial of AZD1222 (ChAdOx1 nCoV-19) in healthy adults. Trial participant PBMC samples were collected at day 0 and day 28 after the second dose for TCRbeta chain sequencing. On this clone: No cognate antigen has been identified for it. Per-base quality was not reported, and no clone a single base away is much larger than it.

The CDR3 regions of human TCRbeta chains were subjected to immunosequencing. The authors' pipeline ran thus. TCRs in the repertoires were compared against a reference library of SARS-CoV-2-specific TCRs that had been generated with the MIRA antigen-specificity platform. Breadth was defined as the fraction of unique TCRs that were SARS-CoV-2-associated. Depth was defined as the fraction of total T cells that were SARS-CoV-2-associated. Using the MIRA data, each spike-specific TCR was assigned both to the spike region to which the TCR was reactive and to a CD4 or CD8 class. Log10-transformed breadth and depth values were compared by one-way ANOVA with Sidak's multiple comparisons tests. TCRdb limited this immuneACCESS table to in-frame rearrangements with V and J called. A share of clones is missing; checked studies link under half to unresolved V genes, and the rest is unexplained. The DNA gave D and trimming, while V, J and clone size come from that table. In all, the sample holds over 100,000 clones, and approximately 91% of those were seen once. The ten largest clones capture around 0.98% of the sample.

The sequencing used peripheral blood, collected 28 days after the second AZD1222 dose. Recombination linked TRBV28 to TRBJ1-2, with the D gene not clear enough to name. The clonotype originates from an adult who received the AZD1222 COVID-19 vaccine. At the DNA level, the sequence is TGTGCCAGCAGTTTCACCGCCGGGCTAAACTATGGCTACACCTTC. This translates into CASSFTAGLNYGYTF.